One sample yielded the 32 T cell receptor beta chains listed below, sequenced in a study of shared T cell receptors in the human thymus. Only in-frame clones appear in the TCRdb table, and some are missing; sequencing was by immunoSEQ multiplex PCR. The sample includes hundreds of thousands of clones, roughly 88% of them seen just once. These data also featured in a second study, about human thymus T cells.

The sample was thymocytes. The receptors come from a boy less than two years old with a congenital heart defect.

This chain links TRBV7-9 with TRBJ2-3, with TRBD2 matching over 8 bases. This CDR3 is 16 amino acids long. The trim removed 1 base at V and 2 bases at J, leaving 5 bases unmatched. CDR1 SEHNR and CDR2 FQNEAQ come from the germline V gene (reference sequence). The CDR3: CASSLVLAEPTDTQYF. The CDR3, as DNA: TGTGCCAGCAGCTTAGTACTAGCGGAGCCCACAGATACGCAGTATTTT.

V is TRBV25-1 and J is TRBJ2-4; possible D gene TRBD1, 6 bases. The CDR3 length is 14 residues. Germline values: CDR1 MGHDK, CDR2 SYGVNS. With 5 bases removed from V and 2 bases from J, the gap between germline ends came to 10 bases. CDR3 coding DNA: TGTGCCAGCAGTCCTAGGGGGTCCAAAAACATTCAGTACTTC. Amino acids: CASSPRGSKNIQYF.

V usage is TRBV27 and J usage is TRBJ2-2; the match to TRBD2 covers 10 bases. CDR1 MNHEY and CDR2 SMNVEV come from the germline V gene (reference sequence). J lost 2 bases, V lost 4 bases, and 7 bases had no gene match. The CDR3 runs 17 residues. CDR3 loop: CASSYDLAGVNTGELFF. The DNA of the CDR3 is TGTGCCAGCAGTTATGATCTAGCGGGGGTCAACACCGGGGAGCTGTTTTTT.

J is TRBJ2-7 and V is TRBV18; TRBD1 agrees at 12 bases. This CDR3 has 18 amino acids. CDR1 is KGHSH and CDR2 is LQKENI in the germline V gene. Losses at the gene ends were 2 bases for V and 6 bases for J; bases not matched to a gene: 14. The chain's CDR3 is CASSPSTDRWDRGLEQYF. The CDR3 DNA reads TGTGCCAGCTCACCAAGCACTGACCGATGGGACAGGGGGCTCGAGCAGTACTTC. The full variable domain, its missing parts supplied by reference TRBV18 and TRBJ2-7, is NAGVMQNPRHLVRRRGQEARLRCSPMKGHSHVYWYRQLPEEGLKFMVYLQKENIIDESGMPKERFSAEFPKEGPSILRIQQVVRGDSAAYFCASSPSTDRWDRGLEQYFGPGTRLTVT.

The rearrangement links TRBV7-9 to TRBJ1-4; 7 bases line up with TRBD1. Germline assignment: CDR1 SEHNR and CDR2 FQNEAQ (reference sequence). V gave up 1 base and J gave up 8 bases; unmatched junction bases: 7. This CDR3 is built from 15 residues. DNA for the CDR3: TGTGCCAGCAGCTTAGGAGACAGGGAAGGCGAAAAACTGTTTTTT. It translates to CASSLGDREGEKLFF. Together with reference TRBV7-9 and TRBJ1-4, the CDR3 gives the full variable domain: DTGVSQNPRHKITKRGQNVTFRCDPISEHNRLYWYRQTLGQGPEFLTYFQNEAQLEKSRLLSDRFSAERPKGSFSTLEIQRTEQGDSAMYLCASSLGDREGEKLFFGSGTQLSVL.

The chain couples TRBV27 to TRBJ1-5, with 9 bases lining up with TRBD1. The V gene's germline CDR1 is MNHEY and CDR2 SMNVEV (reference sequence). The CDR3 runs 18 residues. J lost 1 base, V lost 5 bases, and 12 bases had no gene match. CDR3 in amino acids: CASSRTGTGLGSNQPQHF. The CDR3 coding sequence is TGTGCCAGCAGTCGAACCGGGACAGGGCTGGGCAGCAATCAGCCCCAGCATTTT.

The genes are TRBV9 and TRBJ1-4; perhaps TRBD1 as D (5 bases). CDR1 and CDR2 (germline): SGDLS, YYNGEE. The CDR3 is 15 residues long. Trimming stripped 4 bases from V and 8 bases from J, with 18 bases between. CDR3 protein: CASSSGVGSKEKLFF. CDR3 nucleotide sequence: TGTGCCAGCAGCTCGGGGGTAGGGTCGAAGGAAAAACTGTTTTTT.

The chain employs TRBV5-1 and TRBJ2-5, with a weak D call TRBD2 (5 bases). The CDR3 sequence is 14 residues long. V was trimmed by 4 bases and J by 5 bases, leaving 15 bases between them. The germline gives CDR1 SGHRS, CDR2 YFSETQ. CDR3 sequence reads: CASSPTRGGETQYF. In DNA, the CDR3 is TGCGCCAGCAGCCCGACTCGGGGTGGGGAGACCCAGTACTTC.

The chain employs TRBV27 and TRBJ1-2; D gene unclear. The CDR3 runs to 12 residues. V dropped 4 bases and J dropped 8 bases, with 11 bases sitting between them. In germline, CDR1 is MNHEY, CDR2 SMNVEV (reference sequence). The CDR3 coding sequence is TGTGCCAGCAGTTCCCCTCCTATGGGCTACACCTTC. It encodes CASSSPPMGYTF.

V and J are TRBV21-1 and TRBJ1-1. TRBV21-1 is a known pseudogene. This CDR3 contains 10 residues. CDR3: CASSREGAFF. CDR3 in DNA: TGTGCCAGCAGCAGAGAGGGAGCTTTCTTT.

This clone was picked up one time. The rearrangement uses TRBV11-3 and TRBJ2-1; possible D gene TRBD2, 7 bases. The CDR3 totals 16 residues. CDR1 and CDR2 (germline): SGHNT, YENEEA. The ends were cut back, 1 base at V and 6 bases at J, with 16 bases in the middle. Here the CDR3 DNA reads TGTGCCAGCAGCTTAGGAGGGGGGGGCAGATTCAATGAGCAGTTCTTC. This sequence encodes CASSLGGGGRFNEQFF. The full variable domain, with the rest looked up from reference TRBV11-3 and TRBJ2-1, is EAGVVQSPRYKIIEKKQPVAFWCNPISGHNTLYWYLQNLGQGPELLIRYENEEAVDDSQLPKDRFSAERLKGVDSTLKIQPAELGDSAVYLCASSLGGGGRFNEQFFGPGTRLTVL.

This clone came up a few times. This chain uses TRBV19 with TRBJ2-7, with 7 nucleotides matching TRBD1. CDR1 and CDR2 from the germline V gene are LNHDA and SQIVND (reference sequence). With V trimmed by 0 bases and J by 7 bases, 3 bases remained unmatched. The CDR3 length is 13 residues. In DNA form, the CDR3 reads TGTGCCAGTAGTATAGAAAGGGACAGAGAGCAGTACTTC. Protein sequence: CASSIERDREQYF.

The V gene is TRBV7-9, the J gene TRBJ1-4; TRBD1 agrees at 8 bases. The CDR3 is 14 amino acids. Per the germline V gene, CDR1 is SEHNR and CDR2 is FQNEAQ (reference sequence). Losses at the gene ends were 8 bases for V and 5 bases for J; bases not matched to a gene: 7. CDR3 loop: CASSGGQANEKLFF. The CDR3 region has the DNA TGTGCCAGCTCGGGGGGACAGGCGAATGAAAAACTGTTTTTT.

The CDR3 spells CASSVDDRGLTGELFF. The CDR3 DNA reads TGTGCCAGCAGCGTAGACGACAGGGGGCTGACCGGGGAGCTGTTTTTT. The V gene is TRBV9, the J gene TRBJ2-2; 10 nucleotides match TRBD1. The V segment lost 0 bases and the J segment 5 bases; nucleotides outside the gene matches: 4. Germline-derived CDR1 and CDR2 are SGDLS and YYNGEE. The CDR3 extends over 16 amino acids.

The rearrangement joins TRBV6-4 to TRBJ2-1; TRBD2 might be the D (6 bases). The CDR3 runs 16 residues. V shed 0 bases and J shed 5 bases, with 14 bases lying between them. Germline CDR1 and CDR2: MRHNA and SNTAGT. The chain's CDR3 is CASSDSTGRSHNEQFF. The DNA of the CDR3 is TGTGCCAGCAGTGACTCGACCGGGAGATCCCACAATGAGCAGTTCTTC.

A few counts support this clone. V gene TRBV30 combines with J gene TRBJ2-7; D is ambiguous. The V gene lost 2 bases and the J gene lost 1 base, with 9 bases spanning the gap. CDR3 length equals 13 residues. Germline V gene sequence: CDR1 GTSNPN, CDR2 SVGIG (reference sequence). The CDR3 sequence: CAWSILTSYEQYF. The CDR3 coding sequence is TGTGCCTGGAGTATCCTGACTTCCTACGAGCAGTACTTC.

The chain recombines TRBV7-9 with TRBJ1-5; D is perhaps TRBD1 (5 bases). The ends were cut back, 5 bases at V and 5 bases at J, with 19 bases in the middle. The germline gives CDR1 SEHNR, CDR2 FQNEAQ (reference sequence). This CDR3 contains 16 residues. This chain's CDR3 is CASSRPLGGGDQPQHF. The CDR3 coding sequence is TGTGCCAGCAGCCGACCGCTCGGGGGAGGGGATCAGCCCCAGCATTTT.

The chain carries TRBV28 and TRBJ2-5; no firm D call. Trimming cost V 7 bases and J 3 bases, with 9 bases left between them. Germline CDR1 is MDHEN and CDR2 is SYDVKM. The CDR3 is made up of 12 amino acids. The DNA for the CDR3 is TGTGCCAGCAAAGCTGAGGAAGAGACCCAGTACTTC. It encodes CASKAEEETQYF.

The chain joins TRBV19 to TRBJ2-5; 7 bases match TRBD2. Germline CDR1 is LNHDA and CDR2 is SQIVND (reference sequence). Trimming removed 6 bases from V and 4 bases from J; junction bases left unmatched: 8. This CDR3 is 14 amino acids long. The CDR3 DNA reads as TGTGCCAGTAGCACAGCTAGCGGTTTAGAGACCCAGTACTTC. Its protein product is CASSTASGLETQYF. The entire variable domain, with the rest obtained from reference TRBV19 and TRBJ2-5, is as follows: DGGITQSPKYLFRKEGQNVTLSCEQNLNHDAMYWYRQDPGQGLRLIYYSQIVNDFQKGDIAEGYSVSREKKESFPLTVTSAQKNPTAFYLCASSTASGLETQYFGPGTRLLVL.

This clone was observed once. The chain combines TRBV18 with TRBJ2-5; 7 bases agree with TRBD2. The V gene's germline CDR1 is KGHSH and CDR2 LQKENI. The CDR3 covers 15 residues. V gave up 3 bases and J gave up 5 bases; unmatched junction bases: 9. The CDR3 protein is CASSPPAGVWETQYF. The CDR3 bases are TGTGCCAGCTCACCCCCCGCGGGGGTTTGGGAGACCCAGTACTTC.

The J gene is TRBJ1-4, the V gene TRBV10-1; D is undetermined. Germline-derived CDR1 and CDR2 are WNHNN and SYGVQD (reference sequence). This CDR3 region has 15 residues. The V and J ends lost 6 bases and 8 bases respectively, with 19 bases between them. CDR3 sequence reads: CASSHLGGSQEKLFF. CDR3 coding DNA: TGCGCCAGCAGCCATCTAGGAGGGTCTCAAGAAAAACTGTTTTTT.

This rearrangement joins TRBV6-1 to TRBJ1-2, with D maybe TRBD1 (6 bases). In germline, CDR1 is MNHNS, CDR2 SASEGT. V lost 4 bases and J lost 8, with 20 bases in between. This CDR3 is 15 amino acids long. The CDR3 loop is CASSGPTAGARGYTF. The CDR3, as DNA: TGTGCCAGCAGTGGCCCGACCGCGGGGGCTCGAGGCTACACCTTC.

The rearrangement links TRBV10-3 to TRBJ2-5; D is perhaps TRBD2 (5 bases). The germline gives CDR1 ENHRY, CDR2 SYGVKD. V was trimmed by 2 bases and J by 7 bases, leaving 5 bases between them. CDR3 length: 11 residues. The CDR3 sequence: CAISEAGTQYF. The CDR3 nucleotides read TGTGCCATCAGTGAGGCGGGGACCCAGTACTTC.

The chain recombines TRBV30 with TRBJ2-1, with 7 positions matching TRBD2. V was clipped by 2 bases and J by 0 bases; unmatched bases: 22. The CDR3 length is 21 residues. Germline loops: CDR1 GTSNPN, CDR2 SVGIG (reference sequence). The CDR3 protein is CAWSPHKGSSGKLRSYNEQFF. In nucleotides, the CDR3 is TGTGCCTGGAGTCCACACAAGGGGTCTAGCGGAAAACTACGCTCCTACAATGAGCAGTTCTTC.

The J gene is TRBJ2-1, the V gene TRBV19; D possibly corresponds to TRBD2 (6 bases). V lost 3 bases to trimming and J lost 3 bases, with 21 bases between them. The germline V gene has CDR1 LNHDA and CDR2 SQIVND (reference sequence). CDR3 length: 18 amino acids. Here the CDR3 reads CASSMGLVGEEGYNEQFF. The CDR3 region has the DNA TGTGCCAGTAGTATGGGCCTTGTTGGGGAGGAGGGCTACAATGAGCAGTTCTTC.

The chain couples TRBV2 to TRBJ2-1, with TRBD2 matching over 9 bases. V lost 4 bases, J lost 6 bases, and 10 bases stayed unmatched. This CDR3 is built from 16 residues. Germline V CDR1 and CDR2: SNHLY, FYNNEI. The CDR3: CASSGGSGRVVNEQFF. The CDR3 region has the DNA TGTGCCAGCAGTGGGGGTAGCGGGAGAGTGGTCAATGAGCAGTTCTTC.

J is TRBJ2-5 and V is TRBV5-4; 9 bases are shared with TRBD1. The CDR3 consists of 14 residues. Germline loops: CDR1 SGHNT, CDR2 YYREEE (reference sequence). V shed 3 bases, J shed 5 bases, and the junction held 5 bases outside the gene matches. For the CDR3, the DNA is TGTGCCAGCAGCTCCCGGGACAGGGATGAGACCCAGTACTTC. Translation gives CASSSRDRDETQYF.

The genes are TRBV4-1 and TRBJ1-4; 10 positions agree with TRBD1. CDR1 MGHRA and CDR2 YSYEKL come from the germline V gene. V lost 3 bases to trimming and J lost 2 bases; unmatched junction nucleotides: 15. CDR3 size: 20 residues. The CDR3 region is CASSQNRDRGWVSTNEKLFF. The DNA of the CDR3 is TGCGCCAGCAGCCAGAACCGGGACAGGGGCTGGGTGTCGACTAATGAAAAACTGTTTTTT.

This clone was detected only a few times. The chain couples TRBV5-1 to TRBJ2-7, with 9 bases matching TRBD1. Trimming cost V 5 bases and J 6 bases; bases outside gene matches: 6. CDR1 SGHRS and CDR2 YFSETQ come from the germline V gene. This CDR3 region has 13 residues. The CDR3 bases are TGCGCCAGCAGTGGGGACAGGGAGTGCGAGCAGTACTTC. Translated: CASSGDRECEQYF.

This chain links TRBV2 with TRBJ1-2; TRBD1 agrees at 12 bases. Germline lookup yields CDR1 SNHLY and CDR2 FYNNEI. V was clipped by 6 bases and J by 8 bases; unmatched bases: 7. CDR3 length: 14 residues. CDR3 in amino acids: CASSLRDRGPGYTF. The CDR3 coding sequence is TGTGCCAGCAGCCTCCGGGACAGGGGGCCCGGCTACACCTTC. The entire variable domain, with the rest obtained from reference TRBV2 and TRBJ1-2, is as follows: EPEVTQTPSHQVTQMGQEVILRCVPISNHLYFYWYRQILGQKVEFLVSFYNNEISEKSEIFDDQFSVERPDGSNFTLKIRSTKLEDSAMYFCASSLRDRGPGYTFGSGTRLTVV.

The V call is TRBV18, the J call TRBJ2-2, with 7 bases identical to TRBD1. The CDR3 has 16 amino acids. The V segment lost 1 base and the J segment 3 bases; nucleotides outside the gene matches: 5. Germline V lookup: CDR1 KGHSH, CDR2 LQKENI. DNA of the CDR3: TGTGCCAGCTCACCACAGGGGACAGAACACACCGGGGAGCTGTTTTTT. The encoded protein is CASSPQGTEHTGELFF.

The chain employs TRBV2 and TRBJ2-2; 8 nucleotides match TRBD1. The ends lost 3 bases at V and 3 bases at J; junction bases unmatched: 9. Germline values: CDR1 SNHLY, CDR2 FYNNEI. The CDR3 is made up of 17 amino acids. The CDR3 DNA is TGTGCCAGCAGTGACTTGCCAGGGGGCTGGCACACCGGGGAGCTGTTTTTT. Translation: CASSDLPGGWHTGELFF.